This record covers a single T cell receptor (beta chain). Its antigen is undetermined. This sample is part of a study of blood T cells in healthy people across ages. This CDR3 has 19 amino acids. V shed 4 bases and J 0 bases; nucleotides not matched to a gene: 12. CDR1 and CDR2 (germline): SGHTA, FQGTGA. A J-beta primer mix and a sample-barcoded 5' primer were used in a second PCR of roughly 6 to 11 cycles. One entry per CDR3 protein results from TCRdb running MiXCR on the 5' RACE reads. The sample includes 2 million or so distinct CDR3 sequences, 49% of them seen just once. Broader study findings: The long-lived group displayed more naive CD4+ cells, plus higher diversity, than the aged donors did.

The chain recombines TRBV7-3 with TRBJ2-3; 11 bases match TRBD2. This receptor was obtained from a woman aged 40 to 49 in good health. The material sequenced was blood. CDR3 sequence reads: CASSSVLRVAGGSTDTQYF. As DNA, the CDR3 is TGTGCCAGCAGCTCGGTCCTTCGGGTAGCGGGGGGGAGCACAGATACGCAGTATTTT.